This is a list of T cell receptor beta chains from one sample in a study of T cells in Graves' hyperthyroidism and ophthalmopathy. MiXCR was run by TCRdb on the multiplex PCR reads, yielding one entry per CDR3 protein. Of a few hundred thousand distinct CDR3 sequences listed, around 46% were seen once; the top ten hold 8% to 8.5%. Source material: peripheral blood or thyroid tissue (not recorded which). The receptors originated from a woman aged 18-30 years with Graves' hyperthyroidism. Both conserved end residues are part of each CDR3. Each record gives: clone size, J gene, D gene, V gene, CDR3 DNA, CDR3 protein. A D gene is named only where the DNA matches it firmly. The size entry is marked missing in some rows and otherwise reads once, few, many or a size class.

>few|TRBJ2-7|.|TRBV7-2
TGTGCCAGCAGCCGAGGGGCTAGCAGCTCCTACGAGCAGTACTTC
CASSRGASSSYEQYF
>.|TRBJ1-2|.|TRBV24-1
TGTGCCAGTTCCGGGACTCATTACTATGGCTACACCTTC
CASSGTHYYGYTF
>many|TRBJ1-1|.|TRBV25-1
TGTGCCAGCAGTATAGGACAGTTGAGGAGTACTGAAGCTTTCTTT
CASSIGQLRSTEAFF
>once|TRBJ1-1|.|TRBV14
TGTGCCAGCAGCCAGTCGGCTGACACTGAAGCTTTCTTT
CASSQSADTEAFF
>once|TRBJ1-2|.|TRBV11-2
TGTGCCAGCAGCTTTGGCAGGTTATTGGAAAGCCAAGGAGGCTACACCTTC
CASSFGRLLESQGGYTF
>many|TRBJ1-1|.|TRBV11-2
TGTGCCAGCAGCTTAGGTCGGGGCAAGAACACTGAAGCTTTCTTT
CASSLGRGKNTEAFF
>many|TRBJ1-5|.|TRBV2
TGTGCCAGCAGCCATAAGACAGAAATTAGCAATCAGCCCCAGCATTTT
CASSHKTEISNQPQHF
>.|TRBJ1-1|TRBD1|TRBV6-1
TGTGCCAGCAGGCAGGGGGTGGCTGAAGCTTTCTTT
CASRQGVAEAFF
>.|TRBJ1-1|.|TRBV6-2/TRBV6-3
TGTGCCAGCAGTTACTCGTCGCACACTGAAGCTTTCTTT
CASSYSSHTEAFF
>few|TRBJ2-5|.|TRBV24-1
TGTGCCACCAGTGATTTGCATAACCGGGATCAAGAGACCCAGTACTTC
CATSDLHNRDQETQYF
>.|TRBJ1-4|.|TRBV20-1
TGCAGTGCTAGAGATTGGGCAACCTACGAAAAACTGTTTTTT
CSARDWATYEKLFF
>.|TRBJ2-3|.|TRBV14
TGTGCCAGCAGGCGAGAACGCACAGATACGCAGTATTTT
CASRRERTDTQYF
>.|TRBJ2-7|TRBD1|TRBV7-9
TGTGCCAGCAGCTTAGTCTACAGGGGGTACGAGCAGTACTTC
CASSLVYRGYEQYF
>.|TRBJ1-2|.|TRBV2
TGTGCCAGCAGCCAAGTCCGCGGGGGCCGCGGCTACACCTTC
CASSQVRGGRGYTF
>few|TRBJ2-6|TRBD2|TRBV5-1
TGCGCCAGCAGCTTGGCGGGAGGGGCCGGGGCCAACGTCCTGACTTTC
CASSLAGGAGANVLTF
>few|TRBJ2-5|TRBD2|TRBV10-3
TGTGCCATCAGGGAACTAGCGGGAGGTCTCGAGACCCAGTACTTC
CAIRELAGGLETQYF
>.|TRBJ1-5|TRBD1|TRBV10-3
TGTGCCATCAGTGAGTCACAGGGGGATCAGCCCCAGCATTTT
CAISESQGDQPQHF
>few|TRBJ2-7|TRBD2|TRBV4-1
TGCGCCAGCAGTCAAGAGACTAGCGGTAACTACGAGCAGTACTTC
CASSQETSGNYEQYF
>.|TRBJ1-1|TRBD1|TRBV7-2
TGTGCCAGCAGCGCGAGACAGGGGTTGACTGAAGCTTTCTTT
CASSARQGLTEAFF
>many|TRBJ2-2|.|TRBV10-3
TGTGCCATCAGTGAGATAGGCGGCAACACCGGGGAGCTGTTTTTT
CAISEIGGNTGELFF
>few|TRBJ1-1|TRBD1|TRBV7-9
TGCGTAATACAGGGGGCGCGGGCTTTCTTT
CVIQGARAFF
>.|TRBJ2-5|.|TRBV2
TGTGCCAGCAGTTTAAGGCCCCCCGAGACCCAGTACTTC
CASSLRPPETQYF
>.|TRBJ2-2|.|TRBV20-1
TGCAGTGCCTCGGGGCCCGGGGAGCTGTTTTTT
CSASGPGELFF
>.|TRBJ2-5|TRBD2|TRBV11-2
TGTGCCAGCAGCCCTTCTGGGACTAGTCCGATGGAGACCCAGTACTTC
CASSPSGTSPMETQYF
>many|TRBJ1-5|TRBD1|TRBV15
TGTGCCACCAGCAGACTCGGGACAGACAATCAGCCCCAGCATTTT
CATSRLGTDNQPQHF
>few|TRBJ1-1|.|TRBV20-1
TGCAGTGCTCCTTTACGGGGCATGATCGGCACTGAAGCTTTCTTT
CSAPLRGMIGTEAFF